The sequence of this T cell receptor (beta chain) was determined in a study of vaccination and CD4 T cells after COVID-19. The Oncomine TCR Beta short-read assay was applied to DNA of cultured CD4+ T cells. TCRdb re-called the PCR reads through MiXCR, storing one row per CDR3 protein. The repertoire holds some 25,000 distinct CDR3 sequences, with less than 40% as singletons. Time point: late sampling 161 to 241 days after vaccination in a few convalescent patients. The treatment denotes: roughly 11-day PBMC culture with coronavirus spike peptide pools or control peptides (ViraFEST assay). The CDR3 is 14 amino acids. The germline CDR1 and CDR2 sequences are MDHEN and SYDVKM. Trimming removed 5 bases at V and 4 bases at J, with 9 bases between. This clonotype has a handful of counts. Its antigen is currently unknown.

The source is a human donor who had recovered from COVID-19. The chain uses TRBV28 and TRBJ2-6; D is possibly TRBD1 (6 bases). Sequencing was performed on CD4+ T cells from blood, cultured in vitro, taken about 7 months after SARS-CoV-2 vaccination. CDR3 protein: CASSTGRGANVLTF. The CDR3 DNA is TGTGCCAGCAGTACAGGGCGGGGGGCCAACGTCCTGACTTTC.